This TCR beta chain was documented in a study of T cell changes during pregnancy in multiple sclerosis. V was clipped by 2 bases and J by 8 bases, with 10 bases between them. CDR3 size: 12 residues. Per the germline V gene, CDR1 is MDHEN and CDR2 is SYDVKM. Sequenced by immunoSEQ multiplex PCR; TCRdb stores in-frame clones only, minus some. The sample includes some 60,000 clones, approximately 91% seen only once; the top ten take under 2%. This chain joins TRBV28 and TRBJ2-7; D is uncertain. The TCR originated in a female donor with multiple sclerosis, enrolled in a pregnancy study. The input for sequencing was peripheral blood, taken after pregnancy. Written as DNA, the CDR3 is TGTGCCAGCAGTTTAGTGATGAAGCAGCAGTACTTC. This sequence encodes CASSLVMKQQYF.